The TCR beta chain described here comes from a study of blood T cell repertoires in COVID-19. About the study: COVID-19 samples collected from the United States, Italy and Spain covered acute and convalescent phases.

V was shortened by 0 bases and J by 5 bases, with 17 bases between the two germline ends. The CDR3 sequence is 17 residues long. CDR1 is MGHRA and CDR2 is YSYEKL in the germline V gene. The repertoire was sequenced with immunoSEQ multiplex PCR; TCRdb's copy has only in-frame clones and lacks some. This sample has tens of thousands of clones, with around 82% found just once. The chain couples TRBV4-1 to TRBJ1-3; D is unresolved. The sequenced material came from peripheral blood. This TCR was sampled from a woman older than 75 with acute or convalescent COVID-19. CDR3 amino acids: CASSQDPAGGNRNTIYF. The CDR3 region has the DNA TGCGCCAGCAGCCAAGACCCCGCGGGCGGGAATCGAAACACCATATATTTT.